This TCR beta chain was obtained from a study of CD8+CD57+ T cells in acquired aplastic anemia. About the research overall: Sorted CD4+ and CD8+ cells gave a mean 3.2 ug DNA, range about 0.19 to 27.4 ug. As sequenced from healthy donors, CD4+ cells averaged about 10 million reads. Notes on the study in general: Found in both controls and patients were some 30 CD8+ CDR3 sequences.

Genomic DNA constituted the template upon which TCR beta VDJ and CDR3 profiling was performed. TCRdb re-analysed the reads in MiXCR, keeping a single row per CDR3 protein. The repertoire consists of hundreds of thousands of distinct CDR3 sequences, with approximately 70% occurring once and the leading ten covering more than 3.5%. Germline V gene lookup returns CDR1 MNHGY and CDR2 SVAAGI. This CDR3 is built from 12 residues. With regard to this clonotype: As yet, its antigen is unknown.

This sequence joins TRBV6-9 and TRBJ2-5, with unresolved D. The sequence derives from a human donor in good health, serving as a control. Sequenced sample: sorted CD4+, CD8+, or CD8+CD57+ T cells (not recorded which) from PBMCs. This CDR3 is CAGSVAKETQYF. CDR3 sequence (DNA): TGTGCGGGCAGCGTGGCGAAGGAGACCCAGTACTTC.